This record concerns one TCR beta chain sequence. The cohort comprised adults aged about 18 to 100 years residing in about two dozen US areas. Contact with a PCR-confirmed or clinician-diagnosed COVID-19 case occurred within 2 weeks of entry. V lost 3 bases, J lost 2 bases, and 17 bases lay in between. The germline V gene encodes CDR1 MNHEY and CDR2 SMNVEV (reference sequence). The CDR3 contains 17 residues. The data stem from a study of blood T cell repertoires in COVID-19. Study summary: The analysed material was cDNA or gDNA that came from T cells, B-cell-depleted T cells, or PBMCs.

As processed by the authors: Amplification from reference gene primers served as the basis for estimated nucleated cell counts. Produced via immunoSEQ multiplex PCR; TCRdb's table is partial and in-frame only. That table is the source of V, J and clone size, and D and trimming were worked out from the DNA. The sample has some 340,000 clones; around nine tenths are singletons. Sequenced sample: PBMCs or T cells enriched from blood (not recorded which). The receptor was isolated from a woman in her twenties or thirties who had been exposed to COVID-19. This sequence joins TRBV27 and TRBJ1-5; the D gene is possibly TRBD1 (6 bases). CDR3 sequence: CASSFTGGQWGNQPQHF. The CDR3 bases are TGTGCCAGCAGTTTTACGGGGGGGCAATGGGGCAATCAGCCCCAGCATTTT.